The text below deals with one TCR beta chain. Participants came from roughly 23 US areas, aged about 18 to 95 years. Participant-reported clinical history was the basis for cohort assignment. These data originate in a study of blood T cell repertoires in COVID-19. Background on the study: In each case, the material was cDNA or gDNA derived from T cells, B-cell-depleted T cells, or PBMCs.

The CDR3 has 16 residues. V gave up 3 bases and J gave up 3 bases; unmatched junction bases: 2. The germline V gene encodes CDR1 KGHSH and CDR2 LQKENI. Authors' methods: Amplifying reference gene primers gave estimates of nucleated cell counts. The protocol was immunoSEQ multiplex PCR, while the TCRdb copy is restricted to in-frame clones and leaves out a portion. Clone size and the V and J calls come from that table; the DNA yielded D and trimming. Here the sample spans roughly 310,000 clones, around 91% being singletons. The sequence was collected from a woman aged 40-49 years who had recovered from COVID-19. Source material: PBMCs or T cells enriched from blood (not recorded which). This chain uses TRBV18 with TRBJ2-6; TRBD1 matches at 10 bases. The CDR3 region is CASSPDRGRGANVLTF. The DNA of the CDR3 is TGTGCCAGCTCACCTGACAGGGGGCGTGGGGCCAACGTCCTGACTTTC.